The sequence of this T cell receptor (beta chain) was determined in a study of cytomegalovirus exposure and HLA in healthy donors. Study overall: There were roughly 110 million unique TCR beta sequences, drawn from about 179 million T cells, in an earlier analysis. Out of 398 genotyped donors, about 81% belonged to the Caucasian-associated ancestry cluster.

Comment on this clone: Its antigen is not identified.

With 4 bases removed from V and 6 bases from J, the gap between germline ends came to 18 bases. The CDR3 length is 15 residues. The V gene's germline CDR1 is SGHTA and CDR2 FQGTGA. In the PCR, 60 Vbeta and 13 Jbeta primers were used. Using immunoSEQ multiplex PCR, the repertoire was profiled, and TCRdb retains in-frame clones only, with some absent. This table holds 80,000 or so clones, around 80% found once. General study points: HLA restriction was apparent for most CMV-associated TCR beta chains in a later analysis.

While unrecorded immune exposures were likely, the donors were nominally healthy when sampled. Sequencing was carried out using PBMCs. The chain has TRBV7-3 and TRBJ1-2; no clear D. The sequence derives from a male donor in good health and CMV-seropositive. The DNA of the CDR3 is TGTGCCAGCAGCTCCACCCCTCTTTCAGGTCATGGCTACACCTTC. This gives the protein CASSSTPLSGHGYTF. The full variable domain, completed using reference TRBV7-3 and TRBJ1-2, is GAGVSQTPSNKVTEKGKYVELRCDPISGHTALYWYRQSLGQGPEFLIYFQGTGAADDSGLPNDRFFAVRPEGSVSTLKIQRTERGDSAVYLCASSSTPLSGHGYTFGSGTRLTVV.